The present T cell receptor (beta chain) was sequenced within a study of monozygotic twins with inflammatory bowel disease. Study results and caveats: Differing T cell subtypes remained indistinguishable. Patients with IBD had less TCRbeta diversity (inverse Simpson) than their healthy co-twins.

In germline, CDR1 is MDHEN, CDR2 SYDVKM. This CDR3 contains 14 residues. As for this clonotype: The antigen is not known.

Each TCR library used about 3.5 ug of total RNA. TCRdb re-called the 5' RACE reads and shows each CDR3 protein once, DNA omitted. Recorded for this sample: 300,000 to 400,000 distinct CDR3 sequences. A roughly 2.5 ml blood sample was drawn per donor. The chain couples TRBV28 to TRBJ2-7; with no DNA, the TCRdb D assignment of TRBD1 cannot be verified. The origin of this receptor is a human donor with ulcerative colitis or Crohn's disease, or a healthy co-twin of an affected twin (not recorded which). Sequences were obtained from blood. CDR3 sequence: CASSATGTSRQQYF.